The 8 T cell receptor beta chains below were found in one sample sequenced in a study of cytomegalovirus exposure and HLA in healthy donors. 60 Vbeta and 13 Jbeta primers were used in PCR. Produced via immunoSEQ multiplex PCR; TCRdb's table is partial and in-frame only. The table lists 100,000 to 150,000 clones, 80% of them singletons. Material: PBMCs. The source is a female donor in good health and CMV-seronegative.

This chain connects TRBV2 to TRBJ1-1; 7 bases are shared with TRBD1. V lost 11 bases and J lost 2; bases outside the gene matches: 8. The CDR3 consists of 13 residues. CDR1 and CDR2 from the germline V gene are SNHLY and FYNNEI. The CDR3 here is CAGARDSNTEAFF. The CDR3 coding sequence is TGTGCCGGGGCCCGGGACAGCAACACTGAAGCTTTCTTT.

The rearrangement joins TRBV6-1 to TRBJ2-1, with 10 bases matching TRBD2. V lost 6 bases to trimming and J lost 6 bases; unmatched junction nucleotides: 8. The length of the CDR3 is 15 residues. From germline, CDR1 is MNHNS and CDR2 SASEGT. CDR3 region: CASSPGTSAPNEQFF. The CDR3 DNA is TGTGCCAGCAGCCCCGGGACTAGCGCTCCCAATGAGCAGTTCTTC.

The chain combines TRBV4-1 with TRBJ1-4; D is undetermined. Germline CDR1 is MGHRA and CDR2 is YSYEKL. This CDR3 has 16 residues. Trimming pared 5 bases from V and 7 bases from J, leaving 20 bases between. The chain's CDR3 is CASSSVPLGEGEKLFF. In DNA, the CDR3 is TGCGCCAGCAGCTCCGTCCCCTTGGGTGAGGGTGAAAAACTGTTTTTT.

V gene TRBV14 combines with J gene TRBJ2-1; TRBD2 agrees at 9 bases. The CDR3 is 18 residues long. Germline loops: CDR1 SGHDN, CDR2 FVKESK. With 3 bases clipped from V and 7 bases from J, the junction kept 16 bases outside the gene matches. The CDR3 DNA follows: TGTGCCAGCAGCCACCCCTCGGGGCTTAGCGGGAGTGTGAATGAGCAGTTCTTC. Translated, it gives CASSHPSGLSGSVNEQFF.

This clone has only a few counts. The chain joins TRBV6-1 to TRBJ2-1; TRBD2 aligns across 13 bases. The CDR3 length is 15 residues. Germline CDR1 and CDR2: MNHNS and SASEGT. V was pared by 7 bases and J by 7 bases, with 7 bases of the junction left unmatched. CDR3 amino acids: CASIRTSGSHNEQFF. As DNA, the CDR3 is TGTGCCAGCATCCGGACTAGCGGGAGCCATAATGAGCAGTTCTTC.

CDR3 residues: CASSSLTGANEKLFF. CDR3 DNA: TGTGCCAGCAGCTCCCTAACGGGGGCTAATGAAAAACTGTTTTTT. The rearrangement links TRBV7-9 to TRBJ1-4, with a weak D call TRBD1 (5 bases). Germline loops: CDR1 SEHNR, CDR2 FQNEAQ (reference sequence). V was pared by 4 bases and J by 3 bases, with 12 bases between. The CDR3 runs to 15 residues.

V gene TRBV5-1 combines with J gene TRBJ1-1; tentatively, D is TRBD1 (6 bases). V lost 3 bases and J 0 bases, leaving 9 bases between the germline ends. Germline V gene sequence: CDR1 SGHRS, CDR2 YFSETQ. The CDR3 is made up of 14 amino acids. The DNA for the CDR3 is TGCGCCAGCAGCTGGGGACACCTGAACACTGAAGCTTTCTTT. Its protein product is CASSWGHLNTEAFF.

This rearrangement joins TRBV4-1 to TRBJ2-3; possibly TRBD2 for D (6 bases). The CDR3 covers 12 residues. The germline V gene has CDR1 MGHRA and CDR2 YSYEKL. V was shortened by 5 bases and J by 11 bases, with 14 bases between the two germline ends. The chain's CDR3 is CASSTGLPGQYF. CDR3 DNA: TGCGCCAGCAGCACGGGACTCCCCGGGCAGTATTTT.